A selection of T cell receptor beta chains follows, all from one sample in a study of T cell clones after liver transplantation. TCRdb keeps only in-frame clones here, not all; method: immunoSEQ multiplex PCR. The table includes approximately 70,000 clones, around four fifths detected once. Sequencing used CD4+ T cells from blood, obtained 48 months after liver transplant. These receptors were obtained from a human patient who received a liver transplant. Some T cells may possibly be graft donor cells. Each CDR3 is given with its conserved first and last residue. Fields, in order: J gene, clone size, V gene, D gene, CDR3 length, CDR3 DNA, CDR3 protein. D genes are given only for firm matches. Clone sizes are given selectively: once, few, many, or a class where the clone is expanded.

J gene: TRBJ2-6
clone size: once
V gene: TRBV15
D gene: NA
CDR3 length: 12
CDR3 DNA: TGTGCCACCGCGGAAAGGGCCAACGTCCTGACTTTC
CDR3 protein: CATAERANVLTF

J gene: TRBJ2-5
clone size: NA
V gene: TRBV30
D gene: TRBD1
CDR3 length: 15
CDR3 DNA: TGTGCCTGGAGTCCGCGGACAGGGGGCGGTCAGACCCAGTACTTC
CDR3 protein: CAWSPRTGGGQTQYF

J gene: TRBJ2-2
clone size: NA
V gene: TRBV5-6
D gene: NA
CDR3 length: 12
CDR3 DNA: TGTGCCAGCAGCCTGGTAGGAGGGGAGCTGTTTTTT
CDR3 protein: CASSLVGGELFF

J gene: TRBJ1-4
clone size: NA
V gene: TRBV28
D gene: NA
CDR3 length: 14
CDR3 DNA: TGTGCCAGCAATGAGCAGGGAGCTAATGAAAAACTGTTTTTT
CDR3 protein: CASNEQGANEKLFF

J gene: TRBJ1-2
clone size: once
V gene: TRBV5-1
D gene: TRBD1
CDR3 length: 17
CDR3 DNA: TGCGCCAGCAGCTTGGGGGGGACAGCGAGAAATAACTATGGCTACACCTTC
CDR3 protein: CASSLGGTARNNYGYTF

J gene: TRBJ2-3
clone size: NA
V gene: TRBV6-1
D gene: NA
CDR3 length: 14
CDR3 DNA: TGTGCCAGCGTAATGGGGAGTAGCGAAGATACGCAGTATTTT
CDR3 protein: CASVMGSSEDTQYF

J gene: TRBJ1-6
clone size: NA
V gene: TRBV27
D gene: NA
CDR3 length: 13
CDR3 DNA: TGTGCCAGCAGTGCCCGGGGGAATTCACCCCTCCACTTT
CDR3 protein: CASSARGNSPLHF

J gene: TRBJ2-1
clone size: NA
V gene: TRBV20-1
D gene: NA
CDR3 length: 10
CDR3 DNA: TGCAGTCCGTGGGGAACGGAGCAGTTCTTC
CDR3 protein: CSPWGTEQFF

J gene: TRBJ2-5
clone size: NA
V gene: TRBV5-6
D gene: TRBD2
CDR3 length: 15
CDR3 DNA: TGTGCCAGCAGCGGAGGGACTAGCGGGGCAGAGACCCAGTACTTC
CDR3 protein: CASSGGTSGAETQYF

J gene: TRBJ2-5
clone size: few
V gene: TRBV9
D gene: NA
CDR3 length: 15
CDR3 DNA: TGTGCCAGCAGCAATACCGGGGGATACCAAGAGACCCAGTACTTC
CDR3 protein: CASSNTGGYQETQYF

J gene: TRBJ1-1
clone size: NA
V gene: TRBV6-4
D gene: NA
CDR3 length: 16
CDR3 DNA: TGTGCCAGCAGTGACTCGATTCAGGGATTGAACACTGAAGCTTTCTTT
CDR3 protein: CASSDSIQGLNTEAFF

J gene: TRBJ1-3
clone size: NA
V gene: TRBV6-5
D gene: NA
CDR3 length: 14
CDR3 DNA: TGTGCCAGCAGTAAAGGACAGTCGGGAAACACCATATATTTT
CDR3 protein: CASSKGQSGNTIYF

J gene: TRBJ2-2
clone size: NA
V gene: TRBV28
D gene: NA
CDR3 length: 15
CDR3 DNA: TGTGCCAGCAGTTATGGTCTAGCCGGAACCGGGGAGCTGTTTTTT
CDR3 protein: CASSYGLAGTGELFF

J gene: TRBJ1-2
clone size: NA
V gene: TRBV15
D gene: TRBD1
CDR3 length: 16
CDR3 DNA: TGTGCCACCAGCAGAGATGCGGTGACAGGGAACTATGGCTACACCTTC
CDR3 protein: CATSRDAVTGNYGYTF

J gene: TRBJ1-4
clone size: NA
V gene: TRBV9
D gene: TRBD1
CDR3 length: 17
CDR3 DNA: TGTGCCAGCAGCGTAGGGACAGGGGGCCGGGCTAATGAAAAACTGTTTTTT
CDR3 protein: CASSVGTGGRANEKLFF

J gene: TRBJ2-1
clone size: NA
V gene: TRBV19
D gene: NA
CDR3 length: 14
CDR3 DNA: TGTGCCAGTAGTATGGGGGACCTCTACAATGAGCAGTTCTTC
CDR3 protein: CASSMGDLYNEQFF

J gene: TRBJ2-2
clone size: NA
V gene: TRBV27
D gene: TRBD2
CDR3 length: 17
CDR3 DNA: TGTGCCAGCAGTTTCCCCAGCGGGGGGGCCGGGACCGGGGAGCTGTTTTTT
CDR3 protein: CASSFPSGGAGTGELFF

J gene: TRBJ2-7
clone size: NA
V gene: TRBV19
D gene: TRBD1
CDR3 length: 13
CDR3 DNA: TGTGCCAGTAGTCAAGACAGGGACTACGAGCAGTACTTC
CDR3 protein: CASSQDRDYEQYF

J gene: TRBJ2-7
clone size: NA
V gene: TRBV27
D gene: TRBD2
CDR3 length: 17
CDR3 DNA: TGTGCCAGCAGTTCGCGGGGGGGCGGGAGTCGAAGAGCCGAGCAGTACTTC
CDR3 protein: CASSSRGGGSRRAEQYF

J gene: TRBJ2-1
clone size: NA
V gene: TRBV5-5
D gene: TRBD2
CDR3 length: 14
CDR3 DNA: TGTGCCAGCAGCTCAATACTAGCGGGGGTAGAGCAGTTCTTC
CDR3 protein: CASSSILAGVEQFF

J gene: TRBJ1-2
clone size: NA
V gene: TRBV5-4
D gene: TRBD1
CDR3 length: 13
CDR3 DNA: TGTGCCAGCAGCTCGCAGGGGGCGGGTGGCTACACCTTC
CDR3 protein: CASSSQGAGGYTF

J gene: TRBJ2-7
clone size: NA
V gene: TRBV5-1
D gene: NA
CDR3 length: 15
CDR3 DNA: TGCGCCAGCAGCTTGCTGGGTCGAAGCTCCTACGAGCAGTACTTC
CDR3 protein: CASSLLGRSSYEQYF

J gene: TRBJ2-2
clone size: NA
V gene: TRBV4-3
D gene: NA
CDR3 length: 14
CDR3 DNA: TGCGCCAGCAGCCAAGATTACAGCACCGGGGAGCTGTTTTTT
CDR3 protein: CASSQDYSTGELFF

J gene: TRBJ1-1
clone size: NA
V gene: TRBV7-2
D gene: NA
CDR3 length: 12
CDR3 DNA: TGTGCCAGCAGCGCAGGTTTCACTGAAGCTTTCTTT
CDR3 protein: CASSAGFTEAFF

J gene: TRBJ2-7
clone size: NA
V gene: TRBV11-2
D gene: NA
CDR3 length: 14
CDR3 DNA: TGTGCCAGCAGCTTAGTACAATCCGCCGGCGAGCAGTACTTC
CDR3 protein: CASSLVQSAGEQYF

J gene: TRBJ2-1
clone size: NA
V gene: TRBV29-1
D gene: TRBD2
CDR3 length: 16
CDR3 DNA: TGCAGCGTTCACTCGCCCGGGACTAGCGGTCCCGGTGAGCAGTTCTTC
CDR3 protein: CSVHSPGTSGPGEQFF

J gene: TRBJ2-7
clone size: few
V gene: TRBV18
D gene: NA
CDR3 length: 12
CDR3 DNA: TGTGCCAGCTCACCAGCCGCCGGCGAGCAGTACTTC
CDR3 protein: CASSPAAGEQYF

J gene: TRBJ2-7
clone size: NA
V gene: TRBV18
D gene: TRBD1
CDR3 length: 16
CDR3 DNA: TGTGCCAGCTCACAACCGGGACAGGGGGCGACTTACGAGCAGTACTTC
CDR3 protein: CASSQPGQGATYEQYF

J gene: TRBJ1-1
clone size: NA
V gene: TRBV5-8
D gene: TRBD1
CDR3 length: 14
CDR3 DNA: TGTGCCAGCAGCTTGTGGCAGGGGGTGGCTGAAGCTTTCTTT
CDR3 protein: CASSLWQGVAEAFF

J gene: TRBJ2-6
clone size: NA
V gene: TRBV7-3
D gene: NA
CDR3 length: 18
CDR3 DNA: TGTGCCAGCAGCCCCAGCCCCTTTGACCCCTCTGGGGCCAACGTCCTGACTTTC
CDR3 protein: CASSPSPFDPSGANVLTF

J gene: TRBJ2-1
clone size: NA
V gene: TRBV5-4
D gene: NA
CDR3 length: 15
CDR3 DNA: TGTGCCAGCAGCCCGAGGGTGGGGCCTTACAATGAGCAGTTCTTC
CDR3 protein: CASSPRVGPYNEQFF

J gene: TRBJ1-6
clone size: NA
V gene: TRBV4-2
D gene: TRBD1
CDR3 length: 18
CDR3 DNA: TGTGCCAGCAGCCAAGGTCCTCCCGGGACAGGCTCGAATTCACCCCTCCACTTT
CDR3 protein: CASSQGPPGTGSNSPLHF

J gene: TRBJ2-1
clone size: NA
V gene: TRBV4-2
D gene: TRBD2
CDR3 length: 17
CDR3 DNA: TGTGCCAGCAGCCAAGATCTAGCGGGAGCGTTCTACAATGAGCAGTTCTTC
CDR3 protein: CASSQDLAGAFYNEQFF

J gene: TRBJ1-2
clone size: NA
V gene: TRBV20-1
D gene: NA
CDR3 length: 11
CDR3 DNA: TGCAGTGTCCTTCGCTCCGAGGGCTACACCTTC
CDR3 protein: CSVLRSEGYTF

J gene: TRBJ1-1
clone size: NA
V gene: TRBV19
D gene: TRBD1
CDR3 length: 16
CDR3 DNA: TGTGCCAGTAGTCCGCAGGGGGACGGAATGAACACTGAAGCTTTCTTT
CDR3 protein: CASSPQGDGMNTEAFF

J gene: TRBJ2-7
clone size: NA
V gene: TRBV23-1
D gene: NA
CDR3 length: 16
CDR3 DNA: TGCGCCAGCAGTCAATCTGAGGACGAACCCTCCTACGAGCAGTACTTC
CDR3 protein: CASSQSEDEPSYEQYF

J gene: TRBJ2-7
clone size: NA
V gene: TRBV5-4
D gene: NA
CDR3 length: 14
CDR3 DNA: TGTGCCAGCAGGCCCGGGAGTAAAGCGTCCGAGCAGTACTTC
CDR3 protein: CASRPGSKASEQYF

J gene: TRBJ2-3
clone size: NA
V gene: TRBV10-1
D gene: NA
CDR3 length: 13
CDR3 DNA: TGCGCCAGCAGGACAGACCTCACAGATACGCAGTATTTT
CDR3 protein: CASRTDLTDTQYF

J gene: TRBJ2-3
clone size: NA
V gene: TRBV5-6
D gene: TRBD1
CDR3 length: 14
CDR3 DNA: TGTGCCAGCAGCTGGACAGGGGAGCCAGATACGCAGTATTTT
CDR3 protein: CASSWTGEPDTQYF